The 32 T cell receptor beta chains below all came from one sample that was sequenced in a study of T cell repertoires in cytomegalovirus infection. TCRdb itself ran the reads through MiXCR, one entry per CDR3 protein. Among about 260,000 distinct CDR3 sequences listed, about an eighth were seen once. The sequencing input was PBMCs. These receptor sequences come from a human donor in good health (CMV status not recorded). Some clones in this sample may be carry-over from other donors' samples.

The table lists this clonotype with many counts. The chain joins TRBV14 to TRBJ1-1; D not resolved. V lost 1 base and J lost 1, with 10 bases in between. Germline CDR1 SGHDN, CDR2 FVKESK. This CDR3 comprises 15 residues. The CDR3 coding sequence is TGTGCCAGCAGCCAAGTTTCCCTACAGAACACTGAAGCTTTCTTT. This translates into CASSQVSLQNTEAFF. Combining the CDR3 with reference TRBV14 and TRBJ1-1 gives the whole variable domain EAGVTQFPSHSVIEKGQTVTLRCDPISGHDNLYWYRRVMGKEIKFLLHFVKESKQDESGMPNNRFLAERTGGTYSTLKVQPAELEDSGVYFCASSQVSLQNTEAFFGQGTRLTVV.

This clonotype was picked up many times. The V and J genes are TRBV12-3 or TRBV12-4 and TRBJ2-1; D is unclear. V gave up 6 bases and J gave up 3 bases, with 12 bases separating them. There are 14 residues in the CDR3. The CDR3 DNA sequence: TGTGCCAGCAGCTTACTGGACCACTACAATGAGCAGTTCTTC. Protein sequence: CASSLLDHYNEQFF.

In this sample, this clonotype turned up a few times. This CDR3 is CSVESGIDAGELFF. The DNA of the CDR3 is TGCAGCGTTGAAAGCGGGATCGACGCCGGGGAGCTGTTTTTT. The chain has TRBV29-1 and TRBJ2-2; 7 bases are shared with TRBD2. There are 14 residues in the CDR3. Trimming at V came to 2 bases and at J to 6 bases, leaving 6 bases not matched to a gene. Looked up from germline, CDR1 is SQVTM and CDR2 is ANQGSEA.

This chain joins TRBV6-2 or TRBV6-3 and TRBJ2-7; 10 bases match TRBD2. The CDR3 totals 14 residues. Germline CDR1 reads MNHEY; CDR2 reads SVGEGT. V was clipped by 6 bases and J by 3 bases; unmatched bases: 5. CDR3 bases: TGTGCCAGCAGCACCCGGACTAGCGGCTACGAGCAGTACTTC. Amino acid sequence: CASSTRTSGYEQYF.

J is TRBJ2-7 and V is TRBV2; D might be TRBD1 (6 bases). CDR3 length: 14 amino acids. Germline CDR1 and CDR2: SNHLY and FYNNEI. Trimming left V 7 bases short and J 0 bases short, with 13 bases between. In DNA form, the CDR3 reads TGTGCCAGCATTTACGACAGGCACTCCTACGAGCAGTACTTC. Its protein is CASIYDRHSYEQYF.

V usage is TRBV20-1 and J usage is TRBJ2-7; unclear D gene. V lost 2 bases and J 3 bases, leaving 20 bases between the germline ends. This CDR3 spans 16 amino acids. Per the germline V gene, CDR1 is DFQATT and CDR2 is SNEGSKA (reference sequence). CDR3 region: CSARPWRTQFNYEQYF. The CDR3 coding sequence is TGCAGTGCTAGACCCTGGCGGACCCAATTTAACTACGAGCAGTACTTC.

This clonotype was counted many times. This sequence joins TRBV7-9 and TRBJ2-3; the match to TRBD2 covers 10 bases. Trimming removed 3 bases from V and 6 bases from J; junction bases left unmatched: 9. The CDR3 length is 16 residues. From germline, CDR1 is SEHNR and CDR2 FQNEAQ (reference sequence). The CDR3 protein is CASSLLLAGVRDTQYF. The CDR3 bases are TGTGCCAGCAGCTTGTTGCTAGCGGGAGTTCGGGATACGCAGTATTTT.

This clonotype was seen many times. The J gene is TRBJ2-7, the V gene TRBV11-1, with 7 bases matching TRBD2. V lost 4 bases to trimming and J lost 4 bases; unmatched junction nucleotides: 10. From germline, CDR1 is SGHAT and CDR2 FQDESV (reference sequence). CDR3 length: 15 residues. CDR3 sequence reads: CASSSEAGRTYEQYF. CDR3 nucleotides: TGTGCCAGCAGCTCAGAAGCGGGGCGAACTTACGAGCAGTACTTC.

This clonotype turned up a few times. The genes are TRBV6-2 or TRBV6-3 and TRBJ2-2, with TRBD2 matching over 9 bases. The CDR3 runs to 16 residues. Germline CDR1 MNHEY, CDR2 SVGEGT. V gave up 5 bases and J gave up 0 bases; unmatched junction bases: 4. CDR3 sequence reads: CASSVTSGPNTGELFF. Written as DNA, the CDR3 is TGTGCCAGCAGTGTGACTAGCGGTCCGAACACCGGGGAGCTGTTTTTT.

The chain carries TRBV18 and TRBJ1-1; no clear D gene. Trimming left V 2 bases short and J 4 bases short, with 11 bases between. Germline V gene sequence: CDR1 KGHSH, CDR2 LQKENI. The CDR3 is made up of 14 amino acids. CDR3 in amino acids: CASSPKVGSTEAFF. The CDR3 region has the DNA TGTGCCAGCTCACCAAAGGTAGGCAGCACTGAAGCTTTCTTT.

A word on this clonotype: This may be a read error, as it is one base from a much larger clone. V is TRBV7-9 and J is TRBJ1-6; D not resolved. Trimming stripped 1 base from V and 9 bases from J, with 10 bases between. In germline, CDR1 is SEHNR, CDR2 FQNEAQ (reference sequence). The CDR3 consists of 14 residues. DNA of the CDR3: TGTGCCAGCAGCTTAGTTATAGGGTCTTCACCCCTCCACTTT. This translates into CASSLVIGSSPLHF.

This clonotype was counted at least ten times. V gene TRBV7-9 combines with J gene TRBJ1-1, with a weak D call TRBD1 (5 bases). The CDR3 has 15 residues. The V end was cut by 4 bases, the J end by 0 bases, with 12 bases between. Germline CDR1 reads SEHNR; CDR2 reads FQNEAQ (reference sequence). The CDR3: CASSSQGRLNTEAFF. DNA for the CDR3: TGTGCCAGCAGCTCCCAGGGCAGACTGAACACTGAAGCTTTCTTT.

CDR3 amino acids: CASSPDRELEAFF. The CDR3 region has the DNA TGTGCCAGCAGCCCGGACAGGGAGCTTGAAGCTTTCTTT. V and J are TRBV5-6 and TRBJ1-1; TRBD1 agrees at 8 bases. This CDR3 has 13 residues. J was trimmed by 7 bases and V by 4 bases; bases with no gene match: 6. The V gene's germline CDR1 is SGHDT and CDR2 YYEEEE. Filled out from reference TRBV5-6 and TRBJ1-1, the complete variable domain reads DAGVTQSPTHLIKTRGQQVTLRCSPKSGHDTVSWYQQALGQGPQFIFQYYEEEERQRGNFPDRFSGHQFPNYSSELNVNALLLGDSALYLCASSPDRELEAFFGQGTRLTVV.

This clonotype was detected ten times or more. The J gene is TRBJ2-3, the V gene TRBV6-2 or TRBV6-3, with unresolved D. With 4 bases removed from V and 2 bases from J, the gap between germline ends came to 13 bases. CDR1 is MNHEY and CDR2 is SVGEGT in the germline V gene. This CDR3 comprises 15 residues. The CDR3 reads CASSSAGGSTDTQYF. For the CDR3, the DNA is TGTGCCAGCAGTTCCGCCGGCGGCTCCACAGATACGCAGTATTTT.

The table lists this clonotype with many counts. This chain joins TRBV7-8 and TRBJ1-1; D remains unclear. The V end was cut by 1 base, the J end by 5 bases, with 11 bases between. The CDR3 contains 14 residues. Germline CDR1 reads SGHVS; CDR2 reads FQNEAQ. CDR3 residues: CASSLVGGQTEAFF. For the CDR3, the DNA is TGTGCCAGCAGCTTAGTCGGAGGGCAAACTGAAGCTTTCTTT.

The V call is TRBV18, the J call TRBJ1-4, with D unclear. CDR3 length: 14 residues. V dropped 2 bases and J dropped 0 bases, with 4 bases sitting between them. Germline V gene sequence: CDR1 KGHSH, CDR2 LQKENI. The CDR3 spells CASSPGSTNEKLFF. The CDR3 region has the DNA TGTGCCAGCTCACCAGGCTCAACTAATGAAAAACTGTTTTTT. Combining the CDR3 with reference TRBV18 and TRBJ1-4 gives the whole variable domain NAGVMQNPRHLVRRRGQEARLRCSPMKGHSHVYWYRQLPEEGLKFMVYLQKENIIDESGMPKERFSAEFPKEGPSILRIQQVVRGDSAAYFCASSPGSTNEKLFFGSGTQLSVL.

Only a few counts were recorded for this clonotype. V usage is TRBV6-5 and J usage is TRBJ2-3; 9 nucleotides align to TRBD1. This CDR3 comprises 15 residues. Trimming removed 6 bases from V and 5 bases from J; junction bases left unmatched: 9. Germline loops: CDR1 MNHEY, CDR2 SVGAGI. CDR3 in amino acids: CASRHSGQGLDTQYF. The CDR3, as DNA: TGTGCCAGCAGACACTCCGGACAGGGGTTAGATACGCAGTATTTT.

This clonotype appeared many times. The V call is TRBV7-3, the J call TRBJ2-1; unclear D gene. The CDR3 loop spans 13 amino acids. The V end was cut by 2 bases, the J end by 8 bases, with 10 bases between. The germline CDR1 and CDR2 sequences are SGHTA and FQGTGA. DNA of the CDR3: TGTGCCAGCAGCTTAGGGCCACGGGATGAGCAGTTCTTC. Translated, it gives CASSLGPRDEQFF.

The chain links TRBV7-3 to TRBJ2-7; D not certain. Germline V gene data show CDR1 as SGHTA and CDR2 as FQGTGA. V lost 5 bases and J lost 5, with 16 bases in between. The CDR3 extends over 14 amino acids. DNA of the CDR3: TGTGCCAGCAGCCTCCGTGGCTTTGAGGACGAGCAGTACTTC. Protein sequence: CASSLRGFEDEQYF.

At least ten counts were recorded for this clonotype. The chain employs TRBV20-1 and TRBJ2-5; 9 bases match TRBD1. From germline, CDR1 is DFQATT and CDR2 SNEGSKA (reference sequence). V lost 3 bases and J lost 5; bases outside the gene matches: 4. The CDR3 is made up of 13 amino acids. The CDR3 reads CSASRGQGETQYF. The DNA for the CDR3 is TGCAGTGCTAGTCGGGGACAGGGTGAGACCCAGTACTTC.

This clonotype was seen only a few times. This chain joins TRBV12-5 and TRBJ2-3; the D gene is possibly TRBD1 (6 bases). The CDR3 extends over 13 amino acids. Germline V gives CDR1 LGHNT, CDR2 FRNRAP. V gave up 5 bases and J gave up 10 bases, with 16 bases separating them. The CDR3 sequence is CASGPPTGSAQYF. In DNA form, the CDR3 reads TGTGCTAGTGGTCCACCTACAGGGTCAGCGCAGTATTTT.

V usage is TRBV7-3 and J usage is TRBJ2-1; D perhaps matches TRBD2 (6 bases). V dropped 5 bases and J dropped 2 bases, with 10 bases sitting between them. This CDR3 has 14 residues. Germline CDR1 reads SGHTA; CDR2 reads FQGTGA. CDR3 DNA sequence: TGTGCCAGCAGCCCGGGAGAGGCCTACAATGAGCAGTTCTTC. It translates to CASSPGEAYNEQFF.

This clonotype was found a few times. This chain joins TRBV5-4 and TRBJ2-1; TRBD2 matches 9 bases. From germline, CDR1 is SGHNT and CDR2 YYREEE (reference sequence). V shed 4 bases, J shed 9 bases, and the junction held 17 bases outside the gene matches. CDR3 length equals 17 residues. The CDR3 DNA follows: TGTGCCAGCAGCCCGCAACCAGGAGCGGGGGGCAGGGGTGAGCAGTTCTTC. Amino acid sequence: CASSPQPGAGGRGEQFF.

This clonotype was picked up a small number of times. V and J are TRBV7-9 and TRBJ2-1, with TRBD1 identical over 10 bases. The germline V gene encodes CDR1 SEHNR and CDR2 FQNEAQ (reference sequence). This CDR3 spans 15 amino acids. V lost 6 bases, J lost 8 bases, and 10 bases stayed unmatched. This CDR3 reads CASRPGTGVNDEQFF. The CDR3 DNA is TGTGCCAGCAGACCCGGGACAGGGGTGAACGATGAGCAGTTCTTC. The entire variable domain, with the rest obtained from reference TRBV7-9 and TRBJ2-1, is as follows: DTGVSQNPRHKITKRGQNVTFRCDPISEHNRLYWYRQTLGQGPEFLTYFQNEAQLEKSRLLSDRFSAERPKGSFSTLEIQRTEQGDSAMYLCASRPGTGVNDEQFFGPGTRLTVL.

This clonotype has a count of ten or more. The V call is TRBV12-3 or TRBV12-4, the J call TRBJ1-5; the D gene is possibly TRBD1 (6 bases). This CDR3 comprises 13 residues. V lost 6 bases to trimming and J lost 9 bases, with 15 bases between them. The CDR3 DNA is TGTGCCAGCAGCCAACAGGGCAGGGGGCCCCAGCATTTT. Protein: CASSQQGRGPQHF.

This clonotype was seen more than once but under ten times. The rearrangement links TRBV11-2 to TRBJ1-1; no clear D gene. Germline assignment: CDR1 SGHAT and CDR2 FQNNGV. This CDR3 contains 16 residues. V shed 0 bases and J shed 3 bases, with 14 bases lying between them. The CDR3 reads CASSLEEVTPYTEAFF. The CDR3, as DNA: TGTGCCAGCAGCTTAGAGGAGGTAACACCCTACACTGAAGCTTTCTTT.

The chain joins TRBV18 to TRBJ1-6; 9 bases map to TRBD1. Germline assignment: CDR1 KGHSH and CDR2 LQKENI. CDR3 length equals 18 residues. Trimming took 1 base from V and 7 from J; bases not matched to a gene: 11. The DNA of the CDR3 is TGTGCCAGCTCACCACTTCAGCCTGGGACAGGGAGGAATTCACCCCTCCACTTT. Protein sequence: CASSPLQPGTGRNSPLHF.

As concerns this clonotype: A much larger clone lies one base from this, so it may be a read error. The chain recombines TRBV10-3 with TRBJ2-7; D call uncertain. Germline loops: CDR1 ENHRY, CDR2 SYGVKD. V was shortened by 3 bases and J by 3 bases, with 6 bases between the two germline ends. The CDR3 extends over 12 amino acids. The CDR3: CAISEGSYEQYF. In nucleotides, the CDR3 is TGTGCCATCAGTGAAGGCAGCTACGAGCAGTACTTC.

This clonotype has ten or more counts. The rearrangement joins TRBV11-2 to TRBJ2-7, with 7 bases aligning to TRBD1. Germline loops: CDR1 SGHAT, CDR2 FQNNGV. Trimming at V came to 6 bases and at J to 7 bases, leaving 9 bases not matched to a gene. CDR3 length equals 13 residues. The CDR3 nucleotides read TGTGCCAGCAGGCCCATCGGGACAGTTGAGCAGTACTTC. Translation gives CASRPIGTVEQYF.

This clonotype was picked up many times. V and J are TRBV7-2 and TRBJ1-2; D possibly corresponds to TRBD1 (5 bases). There are 15 residues in the CDR3. V was pared by 1 base and J by 8 bases, with 17 bases between. The germline gives CDR1 SGHTA, CDR2 FQGNSA. The DNA for the CDR3 is TGTGCCAGCAGCTTAGAACCGGGAAGTGGGGCCGGCTACACCTTC. Translating gives CASSLEPGSGAGYTF.

At least ten counts were recorded for this clonotype. The chain carries TRBV28 and TRBJ1-3, with 7 bases lining up with TRBD1. Looked up from germline, CDR1 is MDHEN and CDR2 is SYDVKM. This CDR3 contains 14 residues. The J segment lost 3 bases and the V segment lost 8 bases, leaving 7 bases of the junction unmatched. DNA for the CDR3: TGTGCCAGCTCGGGACAGCTTCGTGGAAACACCATATATTTT. Translation: CASSGQLRGNTIYF.

The chain carries TRBV15 and TRBJ1-1; D is ambiguous. Deletions cut 0 bases from V and 4 bases from J, with 12 bases between. The CDR3 has 15 residues. Germline assignment: CDR1 LNHNV and CDR2 YYDKDF (reference sequence). CDR3 DNA sequence: TGTGCCACCAGCAGAGAGGTTTTCACGGGCACTGAAGCTTTCTTT. It codes for CATSREVFTGTEAFF.